The sequence of this T cell receptor (beta chain) was determined in a study of T-cell memory formation after mild COVID-19. Study as a whole: TCR clusters were mostly confined to one donor each. Notes on the study in general: The finding that pre-infection memory included some responding clones suggested that cross-reactive memory joined.

About this clonotype: Its antigen is unidentified.

TCRdb processed the 5' RACE reads anew with MiXCR; each CDR3 protein has one entry. In the table there are over 55,000 distinct CDR3 sequences, 9.5% to 15% of which are singletons. From germline, CDR1 is SGHTA and CDR2 FQGNSA. V was pared by 2 bases and J by 7 bases, with 12 bases between. The CDR3 covers 14 residues. The sequenced material came from PBMCs or a T cell subset sorted from them (not recorded which). This clonotype was sampled from a man aged 18 to 29 who had mild COVID-19 (a few samples of this study predate the infection). Cell type and time point are not known. The chain links TRBV7-2 to TRBJ1-3, with D possibly TRBD1 on 5 matching bases. CDR3 DNA sequence: TGTGCCAGCAGCTTACGCCGGGGCCCTAACACCATATATTTT. This translates into CASSLRRGPNTIYF.